Sequencing of this TCR beta chain was carried out in a study of T cell repertoires in cytomegalovirus infection. From the reads, TCRdb called clonotypes with MiXCR, one entry per CDR3 protein. The table shows 200,000 or so distinct CDR3 sequences, with 28% occurring only once. CDR1 and CDR2 (germline): MDHEN, SYDVKM. Trimming pared 4 bases from V and 6 bases from J, leaving 14 bases between. The CDR3 contains 14 residues. Input material: PBMCs. This sequence joins TRBV28 and TRBJ2-3; D remains ambiguous. This sequence originates from a human donor in good health (CMV status not recorded). Some clones in this sample may be carry-over from other donors' samples. This chain's CDR3 is CASSSPARADTQYF. In DNA, the CDR3 is TGTGCCAGCAGTTCCCCGGCAAGGGCGGATACGCAGTATTTT.